Sequencing of this T cell receptor (beta chain) was carried out in a study of CD8+ T cells in alopecia areata. As for the study in general: Tofacitinib was given for 6 to 18 months, then stopped for 6 months.

As regards this clone: Its antigen is not identified.

cDNA serving as the sequencing template came from extracted, reverse transcribed RNA. Sequenced by immunoSEQ multiplex PCR; TCRdb stores in-frame clones only, minus some. The sample carries 150,000 to 200,000 clones, roughly three fifths recorded once. CDR1 is ENHRY, CDR2 SYGVKD, per germline. Trimming cost V 0 bases and J 1 base, with 8 bases left between them. This CDR3 is built from 15 residues. General study results and limits: There were many expanded lesional clones persisting in scalp and blood during tofacitinib.

Treatment described: oral pan-JAK inhibitor, 5-10 mg twice daily. The clonotype was recovered from a human donor with alopecia areata. The sequencing here drew on CD4+ T cells sorted from blood, taken between weeks 47 and 50, from a patient treated with tofacitinib. The chain is built from TRBV10-3 and TRBJ2-3, with D possibly being TRBD2 (5 bases). The CDR3 DNA is TGTGCCATCAGTGAGTCGAACGGGGGCACAGATACGCAGTATTTT. Encoded protein: CAISESNGGTDTQYF.